This T cell receptor (beta chain) stems from a study of tumor-infiltrating lymphocytes in primary liver carcinoma. Study overall: Both sexes were represented among patients, who were 30 to 69 years old. General study findings and limits: The overlap of tumor-adjacent and tumor-blood pairs was smaller than that of tumor region pairs.

Looked up from germline, CDR1 is LGHNT and CDR2 is FRNRAP. V was clipped by 4 bases and J by 3 bases, with 9 bases between them. This CDR3 is built from 14 residues. The authors made TCR beta cDNA from 400 to 550 ng total RNA with a constant-region primer. Libraries for TCR beta were built through three nested multiplex PCR rounds, which together made up a slightly modified ARM-PCR procedure. For around 11 cycles apiece, the opening two PCR rounds ran with TRBV1-TRBV30 forward primers and a C-beta reverse primer. TCRdb reprocessed the multiplex PCR reads via MiXCR and lists one record per CDR3 protein. The sample lists some 130,000 distinct CDR3 sequences; around 70% were seen once. DNA and RNA were both co-extracted from approximately 20-30 mg of bulk tissue that had not been sorted. This clonotype was picked up a small number of times. Its matching antigen is unknown. A much larger clone is a single base away; this may be a read error.

The chain combines TRBV12-5 with TRBJ2-2; D ambiguous. Sequenced: tumor-adjacent normal liver tissue. The TCR sequence derives from a woman aged 55 to 70 with primary liver carcinoma and hepatitis B virus infection. CDR3 nucleotide sequence: TGTGCTAGTGGTTCCCTACCGGACACCGGGGAGCTGTTTTTT. Amino acid sequence: CASGSLPDTGELFF.